The 20 T cell receptor beta chains in this list originate from one sample, sequenced in a study of tumor-infiltrating lymphocytes in primary liver carcinoma. DNA and RNA were both co-extracted from about 19-30 mg of bulk tissue that had not been sorted. Priming with a constant-region primer yielded TCR beta cDNA from 500 ng total RNA. Sequencing libraries for TCR beta derived from three nested multiplex PCR rounds that used slightly modified ARM-PCR. Use of TRBV1-TRBV30 forward primers with a C-beta reverse primer characterized the first two PCR rounds, which lasted around 9 cycles each. In TCRdb, the multiplex PCR reads were re-called with MiXCR into one record per CDR3 protein. The sample lists about 120,000 distinct CDR3 sequences; around 70% were seen once. The sample taken for sequencing was tumor-adjacent normal liver tissue. These receptors were taken from a woman aged 55-70 years with primary liver carcinoma and hepatitis B virus infection.

In the case of this clonotype: At one of its ends the junction is not consistent with the germline gene, which may arise from a read error. The chain combines TRBV20-1 with TRBJ2-7; weak D call: TRBD2 (5 bases). Germline V lookup: CDR1 DFQATT, CDR2 SNEGSKA (reference sequence). The CDR3 is 13 residues long. The CDR3 DNA sequence: TGCAATGCTCGGGATTTTAGCTCCTACGAGCAGTACTTC. The encoded protein is CNARDFSSYEQYF.

This chain connects TRBV6-4 to TRBJ2-2, with TRBD1 identical over 10 bases. V lost 6 bases, J lost 3 bases, and 1 base stayed unmatched. The CDR3 is 14 residues long. Germline V lookup: CDR1 MRHNA, CDR2 SNTAGT. This CDR3 reads CASRTGGYTGELFF. CDR3 DNA: TGTGCCAGCAGGACAGGGGGCTACACCGGGGAGCTGTTTTTT.

This clonotype has only one observation. The genes are TRBV7-8 and TRBJ2-1; 10 bases map to TRBD2. CDR1 is SGHVS, CDR2 FQNEAQ, per germline. This CDR3 region has 19 residues. V lost 5 bases and J lost 4; bases outside the gene matches: 17. Written as DNA, the CDR3 is TGTGCCAGCAGCGCCCTGCCTCGGGCTAGCGGGAGACTTTACAATGAGCAGTTCTTC. As protein: CASSALPRASGRLYNEQFF. The full variable domain, its missing parts supplied by reference TRBV7-8 and TRBJ2-1, is GAGVSQSPRYKVAKRGQDVALRCDPISGHVSLFWYQQALGQGPEFLTYFQNEAQLDKSGLPSDRFFAERPEGSVSTLKIQRTQQEDSAVYLCASSALPRASGRLYNEQFFGPGTRLTVL.

As concerns this clonotype: A much larger clone lies one base from this, so it may be a read error. The chain carries TRBV7-9 and TRBJ2-7, with D possibly being TRBD1 (5 bases). Trimming took off 5 bases at V and 0 bases at J, with 11 bases between the two ends. CDR1 and CDR2 from the germline V gene are SEHNR and FQNEAQ (reference sequence). The CDR3 loop spans 14 amino acids. The CDR3 sequence: CASSAAGYSYEQYF. The CDR3 nucleotides are TGTGCCAGCAGCGCCGCAGGGTACTCCTACGAGCAGTACTTC.

Remarks on this clonotype: A single base separates this from a much larger clone, so it may be a read error. The gene calls are TRBV5-1 and TRBJ2-2; D possibly uses TRBD1 or TRBD2 (5 bases each). The CDR3 contains 14 residues. Germline values: CDR1 SGHRS, CDR2 YFSETQ. The CDR3 DNA reads as TGCGCCAGCAGCTTGACCGTAAACACCGGGGACCTGTTTTTT. This sequence encodes CASSLTVNTGDLFF.

This clonotype was found a few times. The V and J genes are TRBV12-3 or TRBV12-4 and TRBJ2-6, with TRBD2 as a possible D gene (6 bases). CDR3 length: 15 amino acids. The V gene lost 3 bases and the J gene lost 2 bases, with 8 bases spanning the gap. This CDR3 reads CASSLRGAGANVLTF. The CDR3 coding sequence is TGTGCCAGCAGTTTGCGCGGGGCTGGGGCCAACGTCCTGACTTTC.

Remarks on this clonotype: One end of the junction does not line up with germline, which may come from a read error. The CDR3 spells CASRSLTGDWNTEALF. CDR3 bases: TGTGCCAGCAGATCCTTAACAGGGGATTGGAACACTGAAGCTCTCTTC. The chain recombines TRBV11-2 with TRBJ1-1, with TRBD1 matching 7 bases. The CDR3 sequence is 16 residues long. In germline, CDR1 is SGHAT, CDR2 FQNNGV.

Comment on this clonotype: At one end the junction does not follow the germline gene, possibly because of a read error. The chain carries TRBV7-9 and TRBJ1-1; 7 bases align to TRBD1. Germline values: CDR1 SEHNR, CDR2 FQNEAQ (reference sequence). The CDR3 runs to 18 residues. CDR3 residues: CACSLEVMSYRGNTEAFF. In DNA form, the CDR3 reads TGTGCCTGCAGCTTAGAAGTGATGAGCTACAGGGGGAACACTGAAGCTTTCTTT.

Comments on this clonotype: A much larger clone lies one base from this, so it may be a read error. The chain joins TRBV12-3 or TRBV12-4 to TRBJ1-2; no clear D. The V gene lost 8 bases and the J gene lost 6 bases, with 19 bases spanning the gap. The CDR3 is made up of 14 amino acids. Written as DNA, the CDR3 is TGTGCCAGCGCCTTAAACAGCTGGGCGGATGGCTACACCTTC. Residues: CASALNSWADGYTF.

As to this clonotype: An end of the junction does not agree with germline; a read error may underlie this. The chain joins TRBV6-6 to TRBJ2-1, with unresolved D. Germline CDR1 is MNHNY and CDR2 is SVGAGI (reference sequence). There are 12 residues in the CDR3. The CDR3 loop is CASSYSGTEQLF. The CDR3 bases are TGTGCCAGCAGTTACTCGGGTACCGAGCAGCTCTTC.

The sample holds many counts of this clonotype. This sequence joins TRBV12-3 or TRBV12-4 and TRBJ2-3; 7 nucleotides align to TRBD1. V trimming: 5 bases; J trimming: 3 bases; junction bases outside the gene matches: 5. The CDR3 extends over 14 amino acids. This chain's CDR3 is CASSRTRGTDTQYF. In DNA, the CDR3 is TGTGCCAGCAGTCGGACCAGGGGGACAGATACGCAGTATTTT.

The V and J genes are TRBV4-2 and TRBJ2-3; no reliable D call. V lost 4 bases to trimming and J lost 1 base, with 18 bases between them. Per germline, CDR1 LGHNA and CDR2 YNFKEQ. CDR3 size: 17 residues. The CDR3 DNA sequence: TGTGCCAGCAGCCGGTCGGTTGGGGTGGGTGGCACAGATACGCAGTATTTT. Translated: CASSRSVGVGGTDTQYF.

Regarding this clonotype: Compared with germline, one end of the junction differs, possibly owing to a read error. This chain connects TRBV24-1 to TRBJ2-2; perhaps D is TRBD1 or TRBD2 (5 bases each). This CDR3 contains 17 residues. Per the germline V gene, CDR1 is KGHDR and CDR2 is SFDVKD. CDR3 loop: CASSDPLRGPNTGELFF. DNA of the CDR3: TGTGCCTCCAGTGATCCCCTCCGGGGACCAAATACCGGGGAGCTGTTTTTT.

The chain links TRBV20-1 to TRBJ1-1; 12 positions match TRBD1. Germline CDR1 DFQATT, CDR2 SNEGSKA (reference sequence). The length of the CDR3 is 14 residues. V trimming: 0 bases; J trimming: 10 bases; junction bases outside the gene matches: 6. The CDR3 sequence: CSARDGTGGVAAFF. In DNA form, the CDR3 reads TGCAGTGCTAGAGACGGGACAGGGGGCGTAGCAGCTTTCTTT.

At least ten counts were recorded for this clonotype. This chain uses TRBV5-1 with TRBJ2-1, with D possibly being TRBD1 or TRBD2 (5 bases each). The germline V gene encodes CDR1 SGHRS and CDR2 YFSETQ. V was cut by 7 bases and J by 4 bases, with 6 bases left in between. This CDR3 is built from 11 residues. DNA for the CDR3: TGCGCCAGCTGGGGGTACAATGAGCAGTTCTTC. It is translated as CASWGYNEQFF. The full variable domain, its missing parts supplied by reference TRBV5-1 and TRBJ2-1, is KAGVTQTPRYLIKTRGQQVTLSCSPISGHRSVSWYQQTPGQGLQFLFEYFSETQRNKGNFPGRFSGRQFSNSRSEMNVSTLELGDSALYLCASWGYNEQFFGPGTRLTVL.

The chain uses TRBV24-1 and TRBJ1-5; D is ambiguous. The CDR3 loop spans 13 amino acids. The germline V gene encodes CDR1 KGHDR and CDR2 SFDVKD. The V end was cut by 5 bases, the J end by 3 bases, with 7 bases between. CDR3 in amino acids: CATSGGFNQPQHF. CDR3 in DNA: TGTGCCACCAGTGGTGGCTTCAATCAGCCCCAGCATTTT.

V usage is TRBV25-1 and J usage is TRBJ2-1; D possibly corresponds to TRBD2 (5 bases). This CDR3 has 13 residues. Germline loops: CDR1 MGHDK, CDR2 SYGVNS. The V gene lost 3 bases and the J gene lost 7 bases, with 10 bases spanning the gap. CDR3 nucleotides: TGTGCCAGCAGTGAGTGGGAGTATAATGAGCAGTTCTTC. It is translated as CASSEWEYNEQFF.

The count of this clonotype is one. The junction departs from germline at one end; a sequencing error may be responsible. The V gene is TRBV4-1, the J gene TRBJ2-6, with D tentatively TRBD2 (5 bases). The CDR3 consists of 15 residues. Germline V lookup: CDR1 MGHRA, CDR2 YSYEKL. The CDR3 DNA sequence: TGCGTCAGCCAGGAGGCCTACTCTGGGGTCAACGTCCTGACTTTC. It translates to CVSQEAYSGVNVLTF.

This clonotype was observed at least ten times. The chain couples TRBV5-8 to TRBJ2-3; D might be TRBD2 (6 bases). This CDR3 has 14 residues. Germline-derived CDR1 and CDR2 are SGHTS and YDEGEE. V was cut by 5 bases and J by 3 bases, with 13 bases left in between. CDR3 sequence: CASSKLAGTDTQYF. DNA for the CDR3: TGTGCCAGCAGTAAACTAGCTGGAACAGATACGCAGTATTTT.

As for this clonotype: The junction differs from germline at one of its ends, possibly a read error. The CDR3 nucleotides are TGCGGCGTTGAAGATGGGGGGCCGACAATAGGGGAGACCCAGTACTTC. This codes for CGVEDGGPTIGETQYF. The V and J genes are TRBV29-1 and TRBJ2-5; D is possibly TRBD1 or TRBD2 (6 bases each). This CDR3 region has 16 residues. Germline values: CDR1 SQVTM, CDR2 ANQGSEA.